What follows is one T cell receptor beta chain and its context. Its antigen is still unknown. V lost 5 bases to trimming and J lost 5 bases, with 15 bases between them. The V gene's germline CDR1 is LNHDA and CDR2 SQIVND (reference sequence). The CDR3 runs to 14 residues. Measured with immunoSEQ multiplex PCR; TCRdb has only the in-frame clones, and not every one. This sample has roughly 190,000 clones, with over 60% found just once. The source of the sample is a study of cytotoxic CD8 clonotypes in ibrutinib-treated CLL. Study-level points and caveats: Elevated clonality accompanied ibrutinib response, with a return toward baseline values at progression. Once treatment began, public clonotypes, which were uncommon, contracted or stayed stable.

The V call is TRBV19, the J call TRBJ2-5; D gene ambiguous. The material sequenced was PBMCs, taken after 24 months of ibrutinib treatment. The TCR was taken from a human donor with chronic lymphocytic leukemia. The CDR3 here is CASSPPRLGETQYF. For the CDR3, the DNA is TGTGCCAGTAGTCCCCCGCGTCTGGGGGAGACCCAGTACTTC.